Shown below are 32 T cell receptor beta chains from a single sample sequenced in a study of early T cells in non-severe SARS-CoV-2 infection. TCRdb reprocessed the 5' RACE reads via MiXCR and lists one record per CDR3 protein. Found here are around 53,000 distinct CDR3 sequences, about 12% of them singletons; the top ten hold 8.5% to 10%. Input material: whole blood. The receptor set was obtained from an adult who was a healthcare worker with PCR-confirmed SARS-CoV-2 infection or an uninfected control (not recorded which).

This chain uses TRBV20-1 with TRBJ1-6; 7 bases align to TRBD1. CDR3 length: 14 residues. V shed 3 bases, J shed 7 bases, and the junction held 6 bases outside the gene matches. Germline V gene data show CDR1 as DFQATT and CDR2 as SNEGSKA (reference sequence). DNA for the CDR3: TGCAGTGCTAGGACAGGGCTCGTCAATTCACCCCTCCACTTT. It encodes CSARTGLVNSPLHF.

This chain joins TRBV20-1 and TRBJ2-7; D is uncertain. CDR3 size: 12 residues. The V gene's germline CDR1 is DFQATT and CDR2 SNEGSKA (reference sequence). The V end was cut by 3 bases, the J end by 3 bases, with 9 bases between. CDR3 coding DNA: TGCAGTGCTAGGAACATATACTACGAGCAGTACTTC. Encoded protein: CSARNIYYEQYF.

This clonotype appeared many times. CDR3 DNA: TGCGCCAGCATCTGGACAGGGTACTATGGCTACACCTTC. Translation gives CASIWTGYYGYTF. The V call is TRBV4-3, the J call TRBJ1-2; the match to TRBD1 covers 8 bases. V shed 7 bases, J shed 3 bases, and the junction held 4 bases outside the gene matches. The CDR3 extends over 13 amino acids. CDR1 is LGHNA, CDR2 YSLEER, per germline.

This clonotype was counted a few times. V gene TRBV20-1 combines with J gene TRBJ1-1; 8 bases match TRBD1. V trimming: 6 bases; J trimming: 3 bases; junction bases outside the gene matches: 0. Germline V gene sequence: CDR1 DFQATT, CDR2 SNEGSKA (reference sequence). This CDR3 has 11 residues. The CDR3: CSADRDTEAFF. The CDR3 nucleotides are TGCAGTGCGGACAGGGACACTGAAGCTTTCTTT.

The genes are TRBV28 and TRBJ2-7; D is unresolved. In germline, CDR1 is MDHEN, CDR2 SYDVKM. The CDR3 contains 12 residues. The V end lost 6 bases, the J end lost 2 bases, and 8 bases lay between the germline ends. This chain's CDR3 is CASRPGAYEQYF. DNA of the CDR3: TGTGCCAGCAGACCTGGGGCCTACGAGCAGTACTTC.

This clonotype came up a few times. The rearrangement links TRBV18 to TRBJ2-2; 7 bases are shared with TRBD2. Trimming at V came to 3 bases and at J to 4 bases, leaving 2 bases not matched to a gene. Germline values: CDR1 KGHSH, CDR2 LQKENI. The CDR3 has 14 amino acids. CDR3 protein: CASSPLAATGELFF. CDR3 sequence (DNA): TGTGCCAGCTCACCGCTAGCGGCCACCGGGGAGCTGTTTTTT.

The genes are TRBV6-5 and TRBJ2-3; D is unresolved. Between the trimmed V and J ends, which lost 6 bases and 2 bases, there was a span of 3 bases. Germline CDR1 reads MNHEY; CDR2 reads SVGAGI. The CDR3 extends over 11 amino acids. The CDR3 DNA follows: TGTGCCAGCAGATACACAGATACGCAGTATTTT. It is translated as CASRYTDTQYF.

In its sample, this clonotype was seen many times. V is TRBV2 and J is TRBJ2-1, with 8 bases aligning to TRBD2. Germline CDR1 and CDR2: SNHLY and FYNNEI. The trim removed 6 bases at V and 0 bases at J, leaving 7 bases unmatched. The CDR3 totals 16 residues. CDR3 protein: CASRILADISYNEQFF. DNA of the CDR3: TGTGCCAGCAGGATACTAGCGGACATCTCCTACAATGAGCAGTTCTTC.

The chain employs TRBV5-1 and TRBJ1-3, with TRBD1 as a possible D gene (5 bases). The V end lost 6 bases, the J end lost 1 base, and 5 bases lay between the germline ends. Per germline, CDR1 SGHRS and CDR2 YFSETQ. CDR3 size: 12 residues. The CDR3 protein is CASTGSGNTIYF. The CDR3 DNA follows: TGCGCCAGCACAGGGTCTGGAAACACCATATATTTT.

This clonotype was found a few times. The V call is TRBV7-9, the J call TRBJ1-6, with 7 bases lining up with TRBD1. V lost 1 base and J lost 10; bases outside the gene matches: 7. This CDR3 has 15 amino acids. Germline V gene sequence: CDR1 SEHNR, CDR2 FQNEAQ (reference sequence). As DNA, the CDR3 is TGTGCCAGCAGCTTAGGACAGGGAAGGTACTCACCCCTCCACTTT. As protein: CASSLGQGRYSPLHF.

The sample holds many counts of this clonotype. This chain joins TRBV7-6 and TRBJ2-7; 7 nucleotides agree with TRBD1. The germline V gene has CDR1 SGHVS and CDR2 FNYEAQ. Losses at the gene ends were 3 bases for V and 1 base for J; bases not matched to a gene: 12. The CDR3 is 17 residues long. This CDR3 is CASSFLGTANFSYEQYF. The CDR3, as DNA: TGTGCCAGCAGCTTTTTGGGGACAGCAAATTTTTCCTACGAGCAGTACTTC. Filled out from reference TRBV7-6 and TRBJ2-7, the complete variable domain reads GAGVSQSPRYKVTKRGQDVALRCDPISGHVSLYWYRQALGQGPEFLTYFNYEAQQDKSGLPNDRFSAERPEGSISTLTIQRTEQRDSAMYRCASSFLGTANFSYEQYFGPGTRLTVT.

The chain uses TRBV19 and TRBJ1-5, with D tentatively TRBD1 (6 bases). Germline lookup yields CDR1 LNHDA and CDR2 SQIVND (reference sequence). The V and J ends lost 10 bases and 3 bases respectively, with 16 bases between them. This CDR3 has 14 residues. CDR3 bases: TGTGCCACCCGAGCCCGGGACAACAATCAGCCCCAGCATTTT. Its translation: CATRARDNNQPQHF.

This clonotype was counted at least ten times. The chain couples TRBV5-4 to TRBJ2-3, with unresolved D. CDR1 is SGHNT and CDR2 is YYREEE in the germline V gene (reference sequence). Trimming pared 2 bases from V and 5 bases from J, leaving 9 bases between. The CDR3 runs to 13 residues. CDR3 DNA: TGTGCCAGCAGCTTATGGCTGGAAGATACGCAGTATTTT. Amino acid sequence: CASSLWLEDTQYF.

In its sample, this clonotype was seen a few times. The J gene is TRBJ1-5, the V gene TRBV10-2; D is unresolved. The ends were cut back, 7 bases at V and 7 bases at J, with 20 bases in the middle. Looked up from germline, CDR1 is WSHSY and CDR2 is SAAADI. This CDR3 contains 15 residues. CDR3 sequence: CASKDRAGSGQPQHF. As DNA, the CDR3 is TGCGCCAGCAAGGATAGGGCTGGTAGCGGGCAGCCCCAGCATTTT.

V usage is TRBV20-1 and J usage is TRBJ1-6; a weak D match, TRBD1 (5 bases). CDR1 is DFQATT, CDR2 SNEGSKA, per germline (reference sequence). V lost 5 bases to trimming and J lost 5 bases, with 13 bases between them. The CDR3 has 14 amino acids. The CDR3 nucleotides read TGCAGTGCTTATTCGGACACTAATAATTCACCCCTCCACTTT. It codes for CSAYSDTNNSPLHF.

The genes are TRBV9 and TRBJ2-7; D gene ambiguous. Trimming cost V 0 bases and J 0 bases, with 10 bases left between them. CDR1 is SGDLS, CDR2 YYNGEE, per germline. The CDR3 has 15 residues. This chain's CDR3 is CASSVAAQSSYEQYF. DNA for the CDR3: TGTGCCAGCAGCGTAGCTGCACAGAGCTCCTACGAGCAGTACTTC.

This clonotype occurred a few times. V usage is TRBV5-1 and J usage is TRBJ2-7; no reliable D call. Germline V gene data show CDR1 as SGHRS and CDR2 as YFSETQ. The V gene lost 6 bases and the J gene lost 4 bases, with 8 bases spanning the gap. The CDR3 length is 11 residues. CDR3 in amino acids: CASTKGYEQYF. The DNA of the CDR3 is TGCGCCAGCACGAAGGGTTACGAGCAGTACTTC.

This clonotype was seen more than once but under ten times. The chain combines TRBV3-1 with TRBJ2-7; no definite D call. The germline gives CDR1 LGHDT, CDR2 YNNKEL (reference sequence). This CDR3 comprises 12 residues. Trimming pared 3 bases from V and 7 bases from J, leaving 10 bases between. The CDR3 spells CASSQGKGEQYF. DNA for the CDR3: TGTGCCAGCAGCCAGGGGAAAGGGGAGCAGTACTTC.

CDR3 loop: CASSWGLASYNEQFF. The CDR3 nucleotides read TGTGCCAGCAGCTGGGGACTAGCATCCTACAATGAGCAGTTCTTC. The V gene is TRBV3-1, the J gene TRBJ2-1, with TRBD2 matching 9 bases. The CDR3 covers 15 residues. The germline V gene has CDR1 LGHDT and CDR2 YNNKEL (reference sequence). The V and J ends lost 5 bases and 1 base, in that order; junction bases with no gene match: 3.

CDR3 DNA sequence: TGTGCCAGCAGGAACGGGGGCAGGAGCTCCTATAATTCACCCCTCCACTTT. Its protein is CASRNGGRSSYNSPLHF. This chain joins TRBV5-4 and TRBJ1-6; D might be TRBD1 (6 bases). This CDR3 contains 17 residues. The germline gives CDR1 SGHNT, CDR2 YYREEE (reference sequence). The V gene lost 5 bases and the J gene lost 0 bases, with 15 bases spanning the gap.

This clonotype was counted at least ten times. The V gene is TRBV18, the J gene TRBJ1-3; D possibly corresponds to TRBD1 (5 bases). From germline, CDR1 is KGHSH and CDR2 LQKENI. The CDR3 spans 16 residues. With 3 bases removed from V and 0 bases from J, the gap between germline ends came to 12 bases. This CDR3 is CASSPRGTPSGNTIYF. The CDR3, as DNA: TGTGCCAGCTCACCTCGAGGGACCCCCTCTGGAAACACCATATATTTT. Full variable domain (remainder filled in from reference TRBV18 and TRBJ1-3): NAGVMQNPRHLVRRRGQEARLRCSPMKGHSHVYWYRQLPEEGLKFMVYLQKENIIDESGMPKERFSAEFPKEGPSILRIQQVVRGDSAAYFCASSPRGTPSGNTIYFGEGSWLTVV.

In its sample, this clonotype was seen a few times. The rearrangement uses TRBV3-1 and TRBJ2-5; 10 positions agree with TRBD2. Germline-derived CDR1 and CDR2 are LGHDT and YNNKEL (reference sequence). V lost 0 bases, J lost 5 bases, and 12 bases stayed unmatched. CDR3 length: 18 residues. CDR3 sequence (DNA): TGTGCCAGCAGCCAAGATCCCCCAGCGGGAGGGCCGGTCGAGACCCAGTACTTC. This gives the protein CASSQDPPAGGPVETQYF.

V gene TRBV15 combines with J gene TRBJ2-1; 8 nucleotides agree with TRBD2. CDR1 and CDR2 (germline): LNHNV, YYDKDF (reference sequence). V dropped 0 bases and J dropped 4; count of bases not matched to a gene: 11. There are 18 residues in the CDR3. The CDR3 loop is CATSREEGRTSPYNEQFF. The CDR3 DNA reads as TGTGCCACCAGCAGAGAAGAAGGGCGGACTAGCCCATACAATGAGCAGTTCTTC.

The rearrangement uses TRBV13 and TRBJ2-1, with 11 bases that match TRBD2. J gave up 3 bases and V 3 bases, and 1 base lay outside the gene matches. Looked up from germline, CDR1 is PRHDT and CDR2 is FYEKMQ (reference sequence). The CDR3 covers 15 residues. Written as DNA, the CDR3 is TGTGCCAGCAGCTTCGGGACTAGCGGCTACAATGAGCAGTTCTTC. Residues: CASSFGTSGYNEQFF.

This clonotype occurred a few times. The CDR3: CATSDVYEQYF. The CDR3 bases are TGTGCCACCAGTGATGTCTACGAGCAGTACTTC. The rearrangement uses TRBV24-1 and TRBJ2-7, with no clear D. The CDR3 is 11 amino acids. Germline V gene lookup returns CDR1 KGHDR and CDR2 SFDVKD. The V end was cut by 3 bases, the J end by 3 bases, with 2 bases between.

This clonotype appeared a few times. This rearrangement joins TRBV5-4 to TRBJ2-5; D unresolved. The germline CDR1 and CDR2 sequences are SGHNT and YYREEE (reference sequence). Trimming cost V 0 bases and J 1 base, with 7 bases left between them. The CDR3 is 14 residues long. DNA for the CDR3: TGTGCCAGCAGCTTGGGGGCTCTCCAAGAGACCCAGTACTTC. Its protein product is CASSLGALQETQYF.

In this sample, this clonotype turned up many times. This chain links TRBV4-1 with TRBJ2-1; D is uncertain. Germline CDR1 and CDR2: MGHRA and YSYEKL. V was trimmed by 1 base and J by 4 bases, leaving 11 bases between them. The CDR3 has 15 amino acids. The CDR3 loop is CASSQGEFGYNEQFF. For the CDR3, the DNA is TGCGCCAGCAGCCAAGGGGAATTTGGATACAATGAGCAGTTCTTC.

CDR3 DNA sequence: TGTGCCAGCAGTACTGGGCCTAACACCGGGGAGCTGTTTTTT. As protein: CASSTGPNTGELFF. This chain joins TRBV9 and TRBJ2-2; D ambiguous. V was pared by 5 bases and J by 2 bases, with 10 bases between. Germline CDR1 SGDLS, CDR2 YYNGEE. This CDR3 has 14 amino acids.

This clonotype occurred many times. This chain uses TRBV11-2 with TRBJ2-5, with 9 bases matching TRBD2. The length of the CDR3 is 16 residues. In germline, CDR1 is SGHAT, CDR2 FQNNGV. V shed 2 bases and J 4 bases; nucleotides not matched to a gene: 8. CDR3 sequence (DNA): TGTGCCAGCAGCTTACTGGGGGGGACTAGCCGAGAGACCCAGTACTTC. This encodes CASSLLGGTSRETQYF. Complete variable domain (other parts from reference TRBV11-2 and TRBJ2-5): EAGVAQSPRYKIIEKRQSVAFWCNPISGHATLYWYQQILGQGPKLLIQFQNNGVVDDSQLPKDRFSAERLKGVDSTLKIQPAKLEDSAVYLCASSLLGGTSRETQYFGPGTRLLVL.

V is TRBV7-8 and J is TRBJ2-1, with 9 bases matching TRBD2. The CDR3 has 14 residues. CDR1 is SGHVS and CDR2 is FQNEAQ in the germline V gene. Trimming removed 4 bases from V and 6 bases from J; junction bases left unmatched: 4. The CDR3 reads CASSSREGTNEQFF. The CDR3 nucleotides are TGTGCCAGCAGCTCGCGGGAGGGTACCAATGAGCAGTTCTTC.

V is TRBV14 and J is TRBJ2-2; D unclear. The CDR3 is 13 amino acids. The V gene lost 2 bases and the J gene lost 10 bases, with 11 bases spanning the gap. Germline V gene sequence: CDR1 SGHDN, CDR2 FVKESK. CDR3 region: CASSQPPSLELFF. DNA for the CDR3: TGTGCCAGCAGCCAACCTCCCTCCTTGGAGCTGTTTTTT.

In this sample, this clonotype turned up a few times. The rearrangement uses TRBV11-1 and TRBJ2-7, with D perhaps matching TRBD2 (5 bases). Trimming took off 3 bases at V and 0 bases at J, with 12 bases between the two ends. Germline CDR1 is SGHAT and CDR2 is FQDESV (reference sequence). CDR3 length: 15 amino acids. The CDR3 nucleotides are TGTGCCAGCAGCTTGTCCCCGGGGAGCTCCTACGAGCAGTACTTC. Encoded protein: CASSLSPGSSYEQYF.